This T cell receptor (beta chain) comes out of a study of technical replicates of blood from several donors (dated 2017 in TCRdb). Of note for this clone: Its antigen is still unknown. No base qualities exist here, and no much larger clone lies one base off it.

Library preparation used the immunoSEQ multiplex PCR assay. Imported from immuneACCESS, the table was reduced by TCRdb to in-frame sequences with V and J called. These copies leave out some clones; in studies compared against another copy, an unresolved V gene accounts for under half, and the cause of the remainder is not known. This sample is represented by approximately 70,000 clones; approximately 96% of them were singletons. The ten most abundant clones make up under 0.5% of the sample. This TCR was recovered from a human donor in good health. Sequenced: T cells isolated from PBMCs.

The CDR3 amino acid sequence is: CASSLGDGSWGQSGRAFF. The nucleotides read TGTGCCAGCAGCTTAGGGGACGGATCATGGGGACAGAGCGGGAGGGCGTTCTTC. The sequence links TRBV13 to TRBJ2-1, with 10 bases aligning to TRBD2. V loses 0 bases at its end and J loses 15 bases; junction bases beyond the gene matches: 20. Sequences PRHDT (CDR1) and FYEKMQ (CDR2) are obtained from the germline V gene (reference sequence). Taken from cysteine to phenylalanine, the CDR3 has 18 residues. The sequence is cut down to CDR3 DNA, 54 bases in frame from base 1.